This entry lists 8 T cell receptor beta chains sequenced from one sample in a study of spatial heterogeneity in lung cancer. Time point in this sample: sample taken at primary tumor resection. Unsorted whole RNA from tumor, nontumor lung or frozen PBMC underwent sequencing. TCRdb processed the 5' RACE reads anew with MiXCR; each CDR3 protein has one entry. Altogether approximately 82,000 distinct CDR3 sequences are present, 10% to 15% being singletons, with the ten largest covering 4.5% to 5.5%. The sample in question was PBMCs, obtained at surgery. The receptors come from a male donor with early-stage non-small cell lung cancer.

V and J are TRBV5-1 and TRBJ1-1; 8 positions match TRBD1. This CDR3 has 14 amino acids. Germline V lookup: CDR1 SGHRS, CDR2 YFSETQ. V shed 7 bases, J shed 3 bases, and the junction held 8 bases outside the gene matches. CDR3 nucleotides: TGCGCCAGCTTTTTCTCACAGGGGGACACTGAAGCTTTCTTT. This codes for CASFFSQGDTEAFF.

The CDR3: CASSGQRMNTEAFF. For the CDR3, the DNA is TGTGCCAGCAGTGGACAGAGGATGAACACTGAAGCTTTCTTT. The rearrangement joins TRBV28 to TRBJ1-1; perhaps TRBD1 as D (6 bases). Looked up from germline, CDR1 is MDHEN and CDR2 is SYDVKM. This CDR3 region has 14 residues. V shed 5 bases and J shed 0 bases, with 10 bases lying between them. Filled out from reference TRBV28 and TRBJ1-1, the complete variable domain reads DVKVTQSSRYLVKRTGEKVFLECVQDMDHENMFWYRQDPGLGLRLIYFSYDVKMKEKGDIPEGYSVSREKKERFSLILESASTNQTSMYLCASSGQRMNTEAFFGQGTRLTVV.

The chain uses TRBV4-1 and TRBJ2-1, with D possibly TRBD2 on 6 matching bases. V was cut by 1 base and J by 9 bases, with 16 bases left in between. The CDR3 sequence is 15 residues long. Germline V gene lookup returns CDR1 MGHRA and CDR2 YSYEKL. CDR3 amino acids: CASSQGLATVGEQFF. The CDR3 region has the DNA TGCGCCAGCAGCCAAGGGCTAGCGACGGTGGGTGAGCAGTTCTTC.

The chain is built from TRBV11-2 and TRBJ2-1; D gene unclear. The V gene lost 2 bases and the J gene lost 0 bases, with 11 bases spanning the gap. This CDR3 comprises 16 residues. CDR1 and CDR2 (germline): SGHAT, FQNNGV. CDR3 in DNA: TGTGCCAGCAGCTTAACAGACGCCAGCTCCTACAATGAGCAGTTCTTC. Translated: CASSLTDASSYNEQFF.

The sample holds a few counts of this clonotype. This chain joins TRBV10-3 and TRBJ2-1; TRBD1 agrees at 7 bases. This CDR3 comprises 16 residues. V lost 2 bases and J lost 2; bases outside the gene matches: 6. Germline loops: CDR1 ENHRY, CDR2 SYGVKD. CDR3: CAISELPGQTYNEQFF. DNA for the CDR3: TGTGCCATCAGTGAGCTTCCGGGACAGACCTACAATGAGCAGTTCTTC.

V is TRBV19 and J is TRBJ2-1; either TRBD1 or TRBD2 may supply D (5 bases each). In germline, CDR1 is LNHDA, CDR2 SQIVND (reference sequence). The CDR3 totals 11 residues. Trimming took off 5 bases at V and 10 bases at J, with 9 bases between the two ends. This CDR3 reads CASSVWGEQFF. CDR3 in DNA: TGTGCCAGTAGTGTATGGGGGGAGCAGTTCTTC.

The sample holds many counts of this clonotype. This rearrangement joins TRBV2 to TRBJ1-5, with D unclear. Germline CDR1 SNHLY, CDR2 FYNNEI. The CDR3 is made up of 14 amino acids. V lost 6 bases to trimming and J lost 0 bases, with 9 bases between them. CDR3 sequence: CASSRSYSNQPQHF. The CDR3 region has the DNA TGTGCCAGCAGCAGGAGTTATAGCAATCAGCCCCAGCATTTT.

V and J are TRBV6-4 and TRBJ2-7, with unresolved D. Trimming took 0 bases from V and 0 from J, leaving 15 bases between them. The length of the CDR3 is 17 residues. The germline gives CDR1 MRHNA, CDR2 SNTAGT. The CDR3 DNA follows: TGTGCCAGCAGTGACTCCGTCTGGGTCACGAGCTCCTACGAGCAGTACTTC. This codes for CASSDSVWVTSSYEQYF.